The 6 T cell receptor beta chains in this list originate from one sample, sequenced in a study of response to subunit inactivated influenza vaccine. TCRdb reprocessed the RT-PCR reads with MiXCR, giving one entry per CDR3 protein. The sample records more than 200,000 distinct CDR3 sequences, about 12% being singletons. This specimen was non-naive T cells sorted from PBMCs, taken 14 days before vaccination. These receptors all come from a middle-aged man who received an inactivated influenza vaccine.

The chain has TRBV4-2 and TRBJ2-5; 7 nucleotides match TRBD2. The CDR3 covers 15 residues. CDR1 is LGHNA and CDR2 is YNFKEQ in the germline V gene. J lost 1 base, V lost 4 bases, and 6 bases had no gene match. The CDR3 sequence is CASSPGRGTQETQYF. CDR3 coding DNA: TGTGCCAGCAGCCCGGGGCGGGGGACCCAAGAGACCCAGTACTTC.

This clonotype was counted many times. This chain joins TRBV29-1 and TRBJ2-5, with a weak D call TRBD1 (5 bases). V was clipped by 5 bases and J by 5 bases, with 9 bases between them. The CDR3 runs 11 residues. Germline V lookup: CDR1 SQVTM, CDR2 ANQGSEA. The CDR3 region has the DNA TGCAGCGTTTCCCAGGGTGAGACCCAGTACTTC. The encoded protein is CSVSQGETQYF.

This sequence joins TRBV11-2 and TRBJ1-5; D is ambiguous. The V gene lost 2 bases and the J gene lost 4 bases, with 6 bases spanning the gap. The CDR3 covers 13 residues. The germline V gene has CDR1 SGHAT and CDR2 FQNNGV. CDR3 in DNA: TGTGCCAGCAGCTTAACGGAAAATCAGCCCCAGCATTTT. Encoded protein: CASSLTENQPQHF.

The chain couples TRBV4-2 to TRBJ1-2; 12 bases line up with TRBD1. Germline CDR1 and CDR2: LGHNA and YNFKEQ. This CDR3 region has 20 residues. The trim removed 4 bases at V and 0 bases at J, leaving 15 bases unmatched. The chain's CDR3 is CASSRNQGAGTGGPNYGYTF. DNA for the CDR3: TGTGCCAGCAGCCGAAACCAAGGTGCCGGGACAGGGGGCCCTAACTATGGCTACACCTTC.

This clonotype has a handful of counts. The chain links TRBV30 to TRBJ2-7; D remains ambiguous. Trimming took 0 bases from V and 5 from J, leaving 11 bases between them. CDR1 and CDR2 (germline): GTSNPN, SVGIG (reference sequence). CDR3 size: 13 residues. The CDR3, as DNA: TGTGCCTGGAGTGTAGGTGGGTTCGACGAGCAGTACTTC. Translating it yields CAWSVGGFDEQYF.

This clonotype was counted ten times or more. The chain is built from TRBV5-6 and TRBJ1-5; no definite D call. The germline V gene encodes CDR1 SGHDT and CDR2 YYEEEE. The CDR3 spans 15 residues. Trimming cost V 0 bases and J 3 bases, with 10 bases left between them. The CDR3 DNA is TGTGCCAGCAGCTTGGGGGGAACAGCCAATCAGCCCCAGCATTTT. Its translation is CASSLGGTANQPQHF. The complete variable domain, with remaining parts taken from reference TRBV5-6 and TRBJ1-5, reads DAGVTQSPTHLIKTRGQQVTLRCSPKSGHDTVSWYQQALGQGPQFIFQYYEEEERQRGNFPDRFSGHQFPNYSSELNVNALLLGDSALYLCASSLGGTANQPQHFGDGTRLSIL.